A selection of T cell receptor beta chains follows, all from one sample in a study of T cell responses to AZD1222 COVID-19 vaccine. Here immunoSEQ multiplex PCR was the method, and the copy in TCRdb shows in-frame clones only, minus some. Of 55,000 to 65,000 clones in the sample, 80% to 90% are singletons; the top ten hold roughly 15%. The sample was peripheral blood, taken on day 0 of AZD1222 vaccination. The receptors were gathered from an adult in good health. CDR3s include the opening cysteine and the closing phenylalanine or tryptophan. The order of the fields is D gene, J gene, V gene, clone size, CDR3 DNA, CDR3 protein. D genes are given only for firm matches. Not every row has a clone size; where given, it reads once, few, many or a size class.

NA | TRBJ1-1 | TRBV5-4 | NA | TGTGCCAGCAGTGAACAGGTGGGCACTGAAGCTTTCTTT | CASSEQVGTEAFF
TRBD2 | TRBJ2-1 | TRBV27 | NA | TGTGCCAGCGGAAACTCGGCGGGAGTTCCCTACAATGAGCAGTTCTTC | CASGNSAGVPYNEQFF
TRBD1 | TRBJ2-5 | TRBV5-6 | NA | TGTGCCAGCAGCTCCGACAGGGGACCTCGAGATCGGACCCAGTACTTC | CASSSDRGPRDRTQYF
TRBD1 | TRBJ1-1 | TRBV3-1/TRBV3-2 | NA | TGTGCCAGCCAAAGAGGACAGGGCTCCACTGAAGCTTTCTTT | CASQRGQGSTEAFF
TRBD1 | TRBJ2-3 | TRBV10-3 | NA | TGTGCCTCCGGACAGGGCCCTGAGGTAGATACGCAGTATTTT | CASGQGPEVDTQYF
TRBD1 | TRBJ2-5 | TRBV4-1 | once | TGCGCCAGCAGCCAAACCGTGACAGGGGAGACTCAGGAGACCCAGTACTTC | CASSQTVTGETQETQYF
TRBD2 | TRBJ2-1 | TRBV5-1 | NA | TGCGCCAGCAGCGGACCGGGACTAGCGGAGCCAGTATCCCACAATGAGCAGTTCTTC | CASSGPGLAEPVSHNEQFF
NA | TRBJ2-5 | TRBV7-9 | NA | TGTGCCAGCAGCGCCCAAGAGACCCAGTACTTC | CASSAQETQYF
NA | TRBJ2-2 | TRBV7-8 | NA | TGTGCCAGCAGCTTAGTCGGGACTGCCAACACCGGGGAGCTGTTTTTT | CASSLVGTANTGELFF
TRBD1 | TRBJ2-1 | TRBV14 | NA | TGTGCCAGCAGCCATGCAGGGGGCGCTTACCAAAATCACGAGCAGTTCTTC | CASSHAGGAYQNHEQFF
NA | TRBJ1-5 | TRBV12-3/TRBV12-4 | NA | TGTGCCACCGCCGCGCATAATCAGCCCCAGCATTTT | CATAAHNQPQHF
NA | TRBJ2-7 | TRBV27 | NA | TGTGCCAGCAGTGGAGGGACCGTCGAGCAGTACTTC | CASSGGTVEQYF
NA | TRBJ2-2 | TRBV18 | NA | TGTGCCAGCTCTCCTCCCGGGACCCTGAACACCGGGGAGCTGTTTTTT | CASSPPGTLNTGELFF
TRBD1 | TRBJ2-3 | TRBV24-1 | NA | TGTGCCACCAGCAGGGGGCAGTCCACAGATACGCAGTATTTT | CATSRGQSTDTQYF
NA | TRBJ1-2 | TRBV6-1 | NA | TGTGCCAGCAGTGAAAACACCGTATTTAACTATGGCTACACCTTC | CASSENTVFNYGYTF
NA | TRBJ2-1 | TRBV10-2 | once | TGCGCCAGCAGTAAGGACCCGGAGGAGCAGTTCTTC | CASSKDPEEQFF
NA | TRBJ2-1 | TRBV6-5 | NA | TGTGCCAGCAGCAAACCCCCGGCCTATGAGCAGTTCTTC | CASSKPPAYEQFF
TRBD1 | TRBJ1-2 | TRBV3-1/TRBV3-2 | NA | TGTGCCAGCAGCCTCCGACAGGGGAATGGCTACACCTTC | CASSLRQGNGYTF
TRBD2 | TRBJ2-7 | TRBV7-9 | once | TGTGCCAGCAGTACTGTGGGACTAGCGGGAGCCTACGAGCAGTACTTC | CASSTVGLAGAYEQYF
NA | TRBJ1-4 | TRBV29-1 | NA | TGCAGCGTTACGTTGGGTGGTTTAGATGAAAAACTGTTTTTT | CSVTLGGLDEKLFF
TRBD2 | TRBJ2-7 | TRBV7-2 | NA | TGTGCCAGCAGCTTAGGGACTAGCGGGGCCAGGTACGAGCAGTACTTC | CASSLGTSGARYEQYF
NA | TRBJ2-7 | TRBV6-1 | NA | TGTGCCAGCAGTGGCGGAGCAGCCCCCTCCTACGAGCAGTACTTC | CASSGGAAPSYEQYF
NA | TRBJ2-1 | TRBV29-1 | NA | TGCAGCGTTGGGGGGCATGGCGGATCCTACAATGAGCAGTTCTTC | CSVGGHGGSYNEQFF
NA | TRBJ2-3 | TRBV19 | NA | TGTGCCAGTAGTACCCAATACCCAGGTTCAAATACGCAGTATTTT | CASSTQYPGSNTQYF
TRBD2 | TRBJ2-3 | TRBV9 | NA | TGTGCCAGCAGCGTAGCCCACGGAAGGGGCGGGAGACAATTCACAGATACGCAGTATTTT | CASSVAHGRGGRQFTDTQYF
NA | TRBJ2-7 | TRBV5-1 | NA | TGCGCCAGCAGCTTGGGGGAACAGGGAAACGAGCAGTACTTC | CASSLGEQGNEQYF
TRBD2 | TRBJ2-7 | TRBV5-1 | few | TGCGCCAGCAGCTACTCAGCGGGAGGAGGCCGGGAGCAGTACTTC | CASSYSAGGGREQYF
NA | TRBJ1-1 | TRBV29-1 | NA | TGCAGCGGCGTGGGGTACACTGAAGCTTTCTTT | CSGVGYTEAFF
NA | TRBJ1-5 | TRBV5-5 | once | TGTGCCAGCAGCTTGACAGGCACAGGACAGCCCCAGCATTTT | CASSLTGTGQPQHF
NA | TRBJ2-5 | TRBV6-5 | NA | TGTGCCAGCAGTTACGGTACTGCCAGAGCGGAGACCCAGTACTTC | CASSYGTARAETQYF
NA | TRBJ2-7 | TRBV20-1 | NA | TGCAGTGCTAGTGCCTACCGGCTCTACGAGCAGTACTTC | CSASAYRLYEQYF
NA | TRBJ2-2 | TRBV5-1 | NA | TGCGCCAGCAGCCTGGGCCAATATCGGGGCACCGGGGAGCTGTTTTTT | CASSLGQYRGTGELFF
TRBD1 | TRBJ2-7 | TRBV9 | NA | TGTGCCAGCAGCGTATTGGGACAGGGCTACGGGCAGTACTTC | CASSVLGQGYGQYF
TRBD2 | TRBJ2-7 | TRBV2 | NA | TGTGCCAGCAGTGGCGGGACTAGCTACGAGCAGTACTTC | CASSGGTSYEQYF
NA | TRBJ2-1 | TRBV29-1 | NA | TGCAGCGTTCCCAAACTAGATTCGGTCAATGAGCAGTTCTTC | CSVPKLDSVNEQFF
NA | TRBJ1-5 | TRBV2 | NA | TGTGCCAGCAGTGAAGGGATTCGGCAGCCCCAGCATTTT | CASSEGIRQPQHF
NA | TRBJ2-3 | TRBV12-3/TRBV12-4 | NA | TGTGCCAGCAGACAGACAGTGGGAGATACGCAGTATTTT | CASRQTVGDTQYF
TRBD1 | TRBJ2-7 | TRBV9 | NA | TGTGCCAGCAGCGTAACCCCCGGCAGGGGGCAATACGAGCAGTACTTC | CASSVTPGRGQYEQYF
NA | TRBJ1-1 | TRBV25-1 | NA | TGTGCCAGCAGTGACGGGGATGGCATAACTGAAGCTTTCTTT | CASSDGDGITEAFF
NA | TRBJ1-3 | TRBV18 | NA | TGTGCCAGCTCATCGACAACTGGAAACACCATATATTTT | CASSSTTGNTIYF
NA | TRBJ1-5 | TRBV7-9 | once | TGTGCCAGCAGCGGGTCGGGTAGTAGCAATCAGCCCCAGCATTTT | CASSGSGSSNQPQHF
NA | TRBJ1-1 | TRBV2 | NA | TGTGCCAGCAGTGAATCGGACAGCCTGAACACTGAAGCTTTCTTT | CASSESDSLNTEAFF
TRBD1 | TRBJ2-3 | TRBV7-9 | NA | TGTGCCAGCAGCGACCGGGACAGCGGCACAGATACGCAGTATTTT | CASSDRDSGTDTQYF
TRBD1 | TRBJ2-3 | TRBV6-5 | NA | TGTGCCAGCAGCCAAGACAGGGTGTCAGATACGCAGTATTTT | CASSQDRVSDTQYF
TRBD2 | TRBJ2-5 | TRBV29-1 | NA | TGCAGCGCCCTGGAACTAGCGGGAGAGACCCAGTACTTC | CSALELAGETQYF